This T cell receptor beta chain is drawn from a study of T cell responses to AZD1222 COVID-19 vaccine. This CDR3 has 13 amino acids. V dropped 8 bases and J dropped 6; count of bases not matched to a gene: 5. Per the germline V gene, CDR1 is LGHDT and CDR2 is YNNKEL (reference sequence). Repertoires were generated with immunoSEQ multiplex PCR, while TCRdb's copy carries only in-frame clones and drops some. The data show over 100,000 clones, approximately 87% seen once. Sequences were derived from peripheral blood, sampled 28 days after the second AZD1222 dose. This sequence was found in an adult who received the AZD1222 COVID-19 vaccine. V usage is TRBV3-1 (or the pseudogene TRBV3-2) and J usage is TRBJ1-2, with 11 bases fitting TRBD1. CDR3 in amino acids: CASGTGGRDGYTF. CDR3 DNA: TGTGCCAGCGGGACAGGGGGGAGGGATGGCTACACCTTC.